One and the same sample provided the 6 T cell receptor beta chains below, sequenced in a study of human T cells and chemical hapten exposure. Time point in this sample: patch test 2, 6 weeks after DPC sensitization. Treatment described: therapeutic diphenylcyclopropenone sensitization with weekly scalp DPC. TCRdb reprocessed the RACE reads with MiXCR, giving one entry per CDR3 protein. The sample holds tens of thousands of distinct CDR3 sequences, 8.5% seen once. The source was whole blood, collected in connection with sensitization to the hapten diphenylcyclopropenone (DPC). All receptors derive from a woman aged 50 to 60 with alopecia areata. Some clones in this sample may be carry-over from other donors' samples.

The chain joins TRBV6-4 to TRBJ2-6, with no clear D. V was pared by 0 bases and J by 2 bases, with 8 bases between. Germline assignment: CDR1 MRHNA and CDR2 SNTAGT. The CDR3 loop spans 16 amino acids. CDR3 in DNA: TGTGCCAGCAGTGACTCAGAGTCGCCTGGGGCCAACGTCCTGACTTTC. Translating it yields CASSDSESPGANVLTF.

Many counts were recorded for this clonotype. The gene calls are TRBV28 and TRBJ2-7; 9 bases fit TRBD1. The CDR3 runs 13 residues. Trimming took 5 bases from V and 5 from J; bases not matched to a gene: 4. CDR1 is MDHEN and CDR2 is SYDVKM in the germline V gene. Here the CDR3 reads CASSPRDRDEQYF. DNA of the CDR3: TGTGCCAGCAGTCCTCGGGACAGGGACGAGCAGTACTTC.

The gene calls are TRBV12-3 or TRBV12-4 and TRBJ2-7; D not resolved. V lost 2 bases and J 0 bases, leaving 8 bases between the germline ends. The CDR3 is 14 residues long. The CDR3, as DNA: TGTGCCAGCAGTTTAAAGCTTAGCTCCTACGAGCAGTACTTC. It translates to CASSLKLSSYEQYF.

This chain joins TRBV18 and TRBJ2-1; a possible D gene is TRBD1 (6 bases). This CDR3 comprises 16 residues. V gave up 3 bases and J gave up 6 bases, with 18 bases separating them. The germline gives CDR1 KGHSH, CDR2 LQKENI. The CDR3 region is CASSPLGGRHFNEQFF. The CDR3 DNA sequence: TGTGCCAGCTCACCCCTTGGGGGCCGGCACTTCAATGAGCAGTTCTTC.

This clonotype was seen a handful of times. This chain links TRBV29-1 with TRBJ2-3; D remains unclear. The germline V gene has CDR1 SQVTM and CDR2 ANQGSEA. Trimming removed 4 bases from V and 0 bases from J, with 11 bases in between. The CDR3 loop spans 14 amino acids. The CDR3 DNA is TGCAGCGTTGGACCTGGAGCTAGCACAGATACGCAGTATTTT. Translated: CSVGPGASTDTQYF.

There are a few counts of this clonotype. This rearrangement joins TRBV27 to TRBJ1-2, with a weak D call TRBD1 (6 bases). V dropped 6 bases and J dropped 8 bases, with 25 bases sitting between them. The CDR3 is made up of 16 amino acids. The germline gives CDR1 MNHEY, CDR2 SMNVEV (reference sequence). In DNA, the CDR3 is TGTGCCAGCAGCTCCAGGACAGCGAGCTTCCCAGACGGCTACACCTTC. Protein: CASSSRTASFPDGYTF.